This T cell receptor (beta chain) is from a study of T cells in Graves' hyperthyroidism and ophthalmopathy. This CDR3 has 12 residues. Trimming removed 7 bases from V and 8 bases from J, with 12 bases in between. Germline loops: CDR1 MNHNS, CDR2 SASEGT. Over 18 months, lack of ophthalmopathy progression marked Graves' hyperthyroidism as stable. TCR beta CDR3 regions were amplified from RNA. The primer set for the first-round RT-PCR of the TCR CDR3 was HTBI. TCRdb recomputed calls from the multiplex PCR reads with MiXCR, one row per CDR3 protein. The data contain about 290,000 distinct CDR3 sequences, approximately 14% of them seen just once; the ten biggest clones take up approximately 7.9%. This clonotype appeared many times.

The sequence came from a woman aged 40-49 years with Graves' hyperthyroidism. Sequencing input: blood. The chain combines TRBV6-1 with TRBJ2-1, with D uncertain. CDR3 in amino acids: CASNIRVDEQFF. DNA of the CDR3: TGTGCCAGCAACATAAGGGTAGATGAGCAGTTCTTC.